These 30 T cell receptor beta chains share one sample of origin, sequenced in a study of Ad26.COV2.S vaccination and SARS-CoV-2 variants (dated by TCRdb to the early 2020s). The sample's time point, from its label and the paper: individuals recovered from natural SARS-CoV-2 infection. The library was obtained by the immunoSEQ multiplex PCR assay. TCRdb stores this immuneACCESS table with in-frame sequences only. Part of the clones is absent; in the studies checked, under half of the shortfall reflects unresolved V genes, and no reason is known for the rest. The sample profile shows about 94,000 clones; approximately 86% of them were found once. About 17% of the sample is held by the ten biggest clonotypes. The specimen comprised peripheral blood, sampled after recovery from COVID-19. Receptors were obtained from a human donor who had recovered from COVID-19.

The chain employs TRBV11-3 and TRBJ2-5; no clear D. Germline V gene data show CDR1 as SGHNT and CDR2 as YENEEA. V was pared by 2 bases and J by 7 bases, with 23 bases between. This CDR3 has 17 residues. CDR3 DNA: TGTGCCAGCAGCTTAATGTTAAGGAGTGGGGTTGGGTGGACCCAGTACTTC. As protein: CASSLMLRSGVGWTQYF.

V is TRBV10-2 and J is TRBJ2-1; 9 nucleotides agree with TRBD2. Germline V gene sequence: CDR1 WSHSY, CDR2 SAAADI. With 6 bases clipped from V and 4 bases from J, the junction kept 7 bases outside the gene matches. This CDR3 is built from 15 residues. CDR3 sequence: CASRERAGGYNEQFF. CDR3 in DNA: TGCGCCAGCAGGGAGAGGGCGGGAGGGTACAATGAGCAGTTCTTC.

The chain links TRBV28 to TRBJ2-1, with TRBD2 identical over 10 bases. The CDR3 runs to 15 residues. The V and J ends lost 6 bases and 6 bases, in that order; junction bases with no gene match: 8. Germline V gives CDR1 MDHEN, CDR2 SYDVKM. CDR3 residues: CASRLAGVGGNEQFF. DNA for the CDR3: TGTGCCAGCAGGCTAGCGGGAGTAGGGGGCAATGAGCAGTTCTTC.

The genes are TRBV6-6 and TRBJ2-7, with 7 bases matching TRBD1. After removal of 7 bases from V and 3 bases from J, the junction contained 6 bases not matched to a gene. Germline CDR1 and CDR2: MNHNY and SVGAGI (reference sequence). The CDR3 loop spans 13 amino acids. The CDR3: CASTRDRNYEQYF. The DNA of the CDR3 is TGTGCCAGCACTAGGGACAGAAACTACGAGCAGTACTTC.

The gene calls are TRBV19 and TRBJ1-1, with D tentatively TRBD1 (5 bases). The V and J ends lost 2 bases and 5 bases respectively, with 21 bases between them. CDR3 length: 17 residues. Looked up from germline, CDR1 is LNHDA and CDR2 is SQIVND (reference sequence). The CDR3 protein is CASSISPDEGLVTEAFF. CDR3 nucleotide sequence: TGTGCCAGTAGTATATCCCCCGACGAGGGGTTGGTGACTGAAGCTTTCTTT.

V usage is TRBV23-1 and J usage is TRBJ2-4; D is uncertain. TRBV23-1 counts as an open reading frame of uncertain function. CDR3 length: 17 amino acids. V was shortened by 2 bases and J by 2 bases, with 16 bases between the two germline ends. CDR3 in amino acids: CASSQKGNLLPKNIQYF. DNA for the CDR3: TGCGCCAGCAGTCAAAAGGGTAATCTTTTGCCCAAAAACATTCAGTACTTC.

This clone was observed a single time. V is TRBV5-4 and J is TRBJ2-3; a possible D gene is TRBD1 (5 bases). Trimming cost V 0 bases and J 3 bases, with 20 bases left between them. The CDR3 totals 18 residues. Germline lookup yields CDR1 SGHNT and CDR2 YYREEE (reference sequence). The CDR3 is CASSLDSLTEMGTDTQYF. The CDR3 nucleotides are TGTGCCAGCAGCTTGGACTCCCTGACAGAAATGGGGACAGATACGCAGTATTTT.

The chain carries TRBV4-3 and TRBJ1-1, with unresolved D. Deletions cut 6 bases from V and 4 bases from J, with 21 bases between. Per germline, CDR1 LGHNA and CDR2 YSLEER. The CDR3 loop spans 16 amino acids. This CDR3 is CASRPKVEPVGTEAFF. The CDR3 nucleotides are TGCGCCAGCAGGCCCAAGGTAGAGCCGGTGGGCACTGAAGCTTTCTTT.

The rearrangement links TRBV27 to TRBJ2-3; D remains unclear. This CDR3 contains 14 residues. Germline assignment: CDR1 MNHEY and CDR2 SMNVEV (reference sequence). V lost 0 bases and J 5 bases, leaving 9 bases between the germline ends. The CDR3 region has the DNA TGTGCCAGCAGTTTATCCCAACTCGGAGATACGCAGTATTTT. Residues: CASSLSQLGDTQYF.

The CDR3 region is CASTALRGGIRTEAFF. CDR3 bases: TGTGCCAGCACCGCGTTACGGGGAGGAATTAGGACTGAAGCTTTCTTT. V is TRBV11-2 and J is TRBJ1-1, with D unresolved. The CDR3 has 16 residues. V was shortened by 7 bases and J by 5 bases, with 23 bases between the two germline ends. From germline, CDR1 is SGHAT and CDR2 FQNNGV. Using reference TRBV11-2 and TRBJ1-1 for the parts outside the CDR3, the full variable domain is EAGVAQSPRYKIIEKRQSVAFWCNPISGHATLYWYQQILGQGPKLLIQFQNNGVVDDSQLPKDRFSAERLKGVDSTLKIQPAKLEDSAVYLCASTALRGGIRTEAFFGQGTRLTVV.

The V and J genes are TRBV13 and TRBJ2-7; TRBD1 matches at 9 bases. The CDR3 loop spans 14 amino acids. Germline V gene sequence: CDR1 PRHDT, CDR2 FYEKMQ (reference sequence). The V and J ends lost 5 bases and 6 bases, in that order; junction bases with no gene match: 8. The CDR3: CASSPQDRGREQYF. CDR3 bases: TGTGCCAGCAGCCCCCAGGACAGGGGACGCGAGCAGTACTTC.

The chain joins TRBV5-5 to TRBJ1-5, with D hard to call. The germline V gene has CDR1 SGHKS and CDR2 YYEKEE (reference sequence). V lost 5 bases to trimming and J lost 5 bases, with 8 bases between them. The CDR3 extends over 12 amino acids. In nucleotides, the CDR3 is TGTGCCAGCAGACTTGGGGATCAGCCCCAGCATTTT. It translates to CASRLGDQPQHF.

The gene calls are TRBV27 and TRBJ2-7; D not resolved. There are 12 residues in the CDR3. Germline V gives CDR1 MNHEY, CDR2 SMNVEV (reference sequence). Trimming cost V 8 bases and J 1 base, with 9 bases left between them. The CDR3 DNA is TGTGCCAGCTTCTCCGCATCCTACGAGCAGTACTTC. Translating gives CASFSASYEQYF.

The rearrangement links TRBV29-1 to TRBJ1-4; 7 bases match TRBD1. V lost 2 bases to trimming and J lost 8 bases; unmatched junction nucleotides: 2. CDR1 is SQVTM, CDR2 ANQGSEA, per germline. The CDR3 consists of 12 residues. This chain's CDR3 is CSVELTGEKLFF. CDR3 nucleotide sequence: TGCAGCGTTGAATTGACAGGGGAAAAACTGTTTTTT.

This clone was picked up a small number of times. The chain is built from TRBV6-4 and TRBJ2-2; D is undetermined. The CDR3 is made up of 14 amino acids. Germline values: CDR1 MRHNA, CDR2 SNTAGT. Trimming took off 5 bases at V and 1 base at J, with 8 bases between the two ends. CDR3 coding DNA: TGTGCCAGCAGTCCCACAGTGAACACCGGGGAGCTGTTTTTT. Translating it yields CASSPTVNTGELFF.

J is TRBJ2-5 and V is TRBV16, with D possibly matching TRBD1 (5 bases). Germline CDR1 and CDR2: KGHSY and FQNENV. The germline V and J ends were trimmed by 1 base and 3 bases, with 15 bases remaining between them. The CDR3 totals 16 residues. The CDR3 protein is CASSQWGRSGKETQYF. The CDR3 DNA sequence: TGTGCCAGCAGCCAATGGGGCAGGTCGGGCAAAGAGACCCAGTACTTC.

The genes are TRBV5-1 and TRBJ2-5, with TRBD2 as a possible D gene (5 bases). Germline V gene lookup returns CDR1 SGHRS and CDR2 YFSETQ. This CDR3 has 15 residues. V was trimmed by 4 bases and J by 3 bases, leaving 16 bases between them. The CDR3 nucleotides read TGCGCCAGCAGCCTTATCAAGCGGAGCGAAGAGACCCAGTACTTC. It codes for CASSLIKRSEETQYF.

This clone was counted between two and nine times. The chain couples TRBV6-2 or TRBV6-3 to TRBJ2-7; 13 nucleotides line up with TRBD2. Per the germline V gene, CDR1 is MNHEY and CDR2 is SVGEGT. The J segment lost 6 bases and the V segment lost 2 bases, leaving 13 bases of the junction unmatched. This CDR3 has 18 amino acids. The DNA of the CDR3 is TGTGCCAGCAGTTACGGTGCGGCCGGACTAGCGGGAGTAGGCGAGCAGTACTTC. Protein sequence: CASSYGAAGLAGVGEQYF.

The chain employs TRBV2 and TRBJ1-6; D ambiguous. The CDR3 is made up of 16 amino acids. V was cut by 3 bases and J by 0 bases, with 9 bases left in between. Germline V gene data show CDR1 as SNHLY and CDR2 as FYNNEI. CDR3 coding DNA: TGTGCCAGCAGTGACTACGAACCCTCCTATAATTCACCCCTCCACTTT. Protein sequence: CASSDYEPSYNSPLHF.

V gene TRBV9 combines with J gene TRBJ2-3; perhaps TRBD1 as D (5 bases). Germline values: CDR1 SGDLS, CDR2 YYNGEE. The CDR3 is made up of 14 amino acids. Trimming took 0 bases from V and 7 from J, leaving 12 bases between them. The CDR3 sequence: CASSVGGTRNTQYF. CDR3 in DNA: TGTGCCAGCAGCGTAGGGGGCACGCGGAATACGCAGTATTTT.

The gene calls are TRBV28 and TRBJ2-1; the match to TRBD2 covers 7 bases. The CDR3 consists of 15 residues. After removal of 6 bases from V and 8 bases from J, the junction contained 13 bases not matched to a gene. Germline-derived CDR1 and CDR2 are MDHEN and SYDVKM. This CDR3 is CASRIAGRGRDEQFF. CDR3 coding DNA: TGTGCCAGCAGGATAGCGGGCCGAGGGAGGGATGAGCAGTTCTTC.

The chain has TRBV7-2 and TRBJ1-1; no clear D. V was shortened by 1 base and J by 2 bases, with 5 bases between the two germline ends. Germline V gene data show CDR1 as SGHTA and CDR2 as FQGNSA. CDR3 length: 13 residues. The chain's CDR3 is CASSLGFNTEAFF. For the CDR3, the DNA is TGTGCCAGCAGCTTAGGCTTTAACACTGAAGCTTTCTTT.

This sequence joins TRBV3-1 (or the pseudogene TRBV3-2) and TRBJ1-1, with a tentative D call TRBD1 (5 bases). V was shortened by 4 bases and J by 3 bases, with 9 bases between the two germline ends. The CDR3 is 13 residues long. Germline-derived CDR1 and CDR2 are LGHDT and YNNKEL (reference sequence). CDR3 nucleotides: TGTGCCAGCAGCCCAGGGTCCTACACTGAAGCTTTCTTT. Amino acid sequence: CASSPGSYTEAFF.

The chain combines TRBV2 with TRBJ2-2; 12 bases agree with TRBD1. CDR3 length equals 16 residues. Germline CDR1 reads SNHLY; CDR2 reads FYNNEI. Trimming at V came to 4 bases and at J to 5 bases, leaving 5 bases not matched to a gene. The CDR3 coding sequence is TGTGCCAGCAGTGCTGGGGACAGGGGGCATACCGGGGAGCTGTTTTTT. Translating it yields CASSAGDRGHTGELFF.

This clone was found once. As DNA, the CDR3 is TGCGCCAGCGTATCTCCTGTCTGGTCCCGGGGAACTAAGGACACTGAAGCTTTCTTT. Translated, it gives CASVSPVWSRGTKDTEAFF. This sequence joins TRBV23-1 and TRBJ1-1; D unclear. TRBV23-1 is an open reading frame, and its role is uncertain. V lost 8 bases and J 3 bases, leaving 31 bases between the germline ends. This CDR3 region has 19 residues.

The chain is built from TRBV12-5 and TRBJ1-1, with D unclear. Trimming stripped 7 bases from V and 0 bases from J, with 9 bases between. CDR1 is LGHNT, CDR2 FRNRAP, per germline. The CDR3 loop spans 13 amino acids. CDR3 in DNA: TGTGCTAGTGACCCCGGCCTGAACACTGAAGCTTTCTTT. Its translation: CASDPGLNTEAFF.

This sequence joins TRBV6-2 or TRBV6-3 and TRBJ2-2; weak D call: TRBD2 (6 bases). The CDR3 has 17 residues. V was clipped by 6 bases and J by 5 bases, with 22 bases between them. Germline loops: CDR1 MNHEY, CDR2 SVGEGT. CDR3 sequence: CASSPGPPGRETGELFF. The CDR3 DNA reads as TGTGCCAGCAGCCCAGGTCCTCCGGGGCGGGAAACCGGGGAGCTGTTTTTT.

The V gene is TRBV7-2, the J gene TRBJ1-2; D gene uncertain. This CDR3 contains 13 residues. Trimming shortened V by 1 base and J by 5 bases, and 8 bases separated the two germline ends. CDR1 and CDR2 (germline): SGHTA, FQGNSA. The CDR3 loop reads CASSLDGGYGYTF. CDR3 sequence (DNA): TGTGCCAGCAGCTTAGACGGCGGGTATGGCTACACCTTC. Together with reference TRBV7-2 and TRBJ1-2, the CDR3 gives the full variable domain: GAGVSQSPSNKVTEKGKDVELRCDPISGHTALYWYRQSLGQGLEFLIYFQGNSAPDKSGLPSDRFSAERTGGSVSTLTIQRTQQEDSAVYLCASSLDGGYGYTFGSGTRLTVV.

The sample holds one count of this clone. The V and J genes are TRBV5-1 and TRBJ2-5; TRBD1 agrees at 7 bases. The CDR3 runs 15 residues. Trimming cost V 0 bases and J 3 bases; bases outside gene matches: 5. Germline V gives CDR1 SGHRS, CDR2 YFSETQ. The CDR3 DNA reads TGCGCCAGCAGCTTGGGGGGACAGTGGAAAGAGACCCAGTACTTC. This gives the protein CASSLGGQWKETQYF.

This clone has a handful of counts. The chain has TRBV20-1 and TRBJ2-5; no reliable D call. V was cut by 2 bases and J by 2 bases, with 3 bases left in between. From germline, CDR1 is DFQATT and CDR2 SNEGSKA (reference sequence). This CDR3 is built from 11 residues. The CDR3 here is CSARNQETQYF. The CDR3 DNA reads as TGCAGTGCTAGAAATCAAGAGACCCAGTACTTC.